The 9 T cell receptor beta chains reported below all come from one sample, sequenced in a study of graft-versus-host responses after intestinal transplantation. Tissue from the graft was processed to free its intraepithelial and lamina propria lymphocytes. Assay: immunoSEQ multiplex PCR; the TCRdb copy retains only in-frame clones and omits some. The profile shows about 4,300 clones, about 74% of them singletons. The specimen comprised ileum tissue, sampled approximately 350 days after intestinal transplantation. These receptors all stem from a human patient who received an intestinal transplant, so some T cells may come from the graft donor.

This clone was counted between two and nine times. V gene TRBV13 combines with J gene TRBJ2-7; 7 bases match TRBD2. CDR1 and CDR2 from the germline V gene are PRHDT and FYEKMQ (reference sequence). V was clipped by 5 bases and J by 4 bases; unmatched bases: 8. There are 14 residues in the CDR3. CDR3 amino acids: CASSMVGGGYEQYF. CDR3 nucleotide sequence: TGTGCCAGCAGCATGGTGGGGGGGGGTTACGAGCAGTACTTC.

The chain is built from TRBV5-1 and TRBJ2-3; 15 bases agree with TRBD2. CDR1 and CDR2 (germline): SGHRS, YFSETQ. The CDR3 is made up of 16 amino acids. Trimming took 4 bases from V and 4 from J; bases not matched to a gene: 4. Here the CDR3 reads CASSLGLAGGSDTQYF. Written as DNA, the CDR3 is TGCGCCAGCAGCCTAGGACTAGCGGGGGGGTCAGATACGCAGTATTTT.

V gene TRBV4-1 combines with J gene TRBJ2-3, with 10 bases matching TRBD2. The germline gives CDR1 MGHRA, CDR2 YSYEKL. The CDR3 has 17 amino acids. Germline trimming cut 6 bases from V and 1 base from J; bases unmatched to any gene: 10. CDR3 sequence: CASSSIVAGGGTDTQYF. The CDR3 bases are TGCGCCAGCAGTTCGATTGTAGCGGGGGGAGGCACAGATACGCAGTATTTT.

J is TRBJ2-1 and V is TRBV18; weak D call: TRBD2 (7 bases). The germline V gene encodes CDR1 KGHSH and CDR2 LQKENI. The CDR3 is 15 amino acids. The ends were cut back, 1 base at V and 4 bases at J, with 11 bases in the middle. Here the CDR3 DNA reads TGTGCCAGCTCACCACAGAGGGGGGGGTACAATGAGCAGTTCTTC. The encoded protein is CASSPQRGGYNEQFF. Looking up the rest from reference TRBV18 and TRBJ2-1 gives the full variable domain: NAGVMQNPRHLVRRRGQEARLRCSPMKGHSHVYWYRQLPEEGLKFMVYLQKENIIDESGMPKERFSAEFPKEGPSILRIQQVVRGDSAAYFCASSPQRGGYNEQFFGPGTRLTVL.

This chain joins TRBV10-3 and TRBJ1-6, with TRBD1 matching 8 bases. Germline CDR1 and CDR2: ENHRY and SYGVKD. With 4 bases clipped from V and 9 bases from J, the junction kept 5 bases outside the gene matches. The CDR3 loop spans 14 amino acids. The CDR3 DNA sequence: TGTGCCATCAGTGGACAGGGGAGAGGTTCACCCCTCCACTTT. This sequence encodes CAISGQGRGSPLHF.

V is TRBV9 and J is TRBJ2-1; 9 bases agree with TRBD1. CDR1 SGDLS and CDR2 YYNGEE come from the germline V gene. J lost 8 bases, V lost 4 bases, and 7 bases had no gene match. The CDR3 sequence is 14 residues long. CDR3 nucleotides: TGTGCCAGCAGCCTAGGGACAGGGTCCCATGAGCAGTTCTTC. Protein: CASSLGTGSHEQFF.

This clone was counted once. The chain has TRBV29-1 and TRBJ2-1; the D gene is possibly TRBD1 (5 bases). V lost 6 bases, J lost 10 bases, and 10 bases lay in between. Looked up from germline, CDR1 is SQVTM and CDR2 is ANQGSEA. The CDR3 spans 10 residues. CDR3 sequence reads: CSVRVIEQFF. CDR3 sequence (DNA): TGCAGCGTCAGGGTAATAGAGCAGTTCTTC.

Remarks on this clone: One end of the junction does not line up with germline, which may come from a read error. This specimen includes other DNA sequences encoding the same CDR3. The CDR3 coding sequence is TGTGCCAGCAGTTTATTAGACAGAAGCTCCTACGAGCAGTACTTT. This gives the protein CASSLLDRSSYEQYF. The chain has TRBV27 and TRBJ2-7, with a possible D match to TRBD1 (5 bases). This CDR3 has 15 residues. CDR1 is MNHEY and CDR2 is SMNVEV in the germline V gene (reference sequence).

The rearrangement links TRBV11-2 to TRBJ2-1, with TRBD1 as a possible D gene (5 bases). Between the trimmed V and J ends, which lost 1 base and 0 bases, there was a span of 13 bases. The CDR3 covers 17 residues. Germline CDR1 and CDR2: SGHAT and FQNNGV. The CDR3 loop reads CASSLVGRVSSYNEQFF. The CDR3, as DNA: TGTGCCAGCAGCTTAGTTGGCAGGGTGAGCTCCTACAATGAGCAGTTCTTC. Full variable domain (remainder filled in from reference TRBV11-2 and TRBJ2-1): EAGVAQSPRYKIIEKRQSVAFWCNPISGHATLYWYQQILGQGPKLLIQFQNNGVVDDSQLPKDRFSAERLKGVDSTLKIQPAKLEDSAVYLCASSLVGRVSSYNEQFFGPGTRLTVL.